This TCR beta chain was documented in a study of cytomegalovirus exposure and HLA in healthy donors. Study-level findings and limits: In vitro, three CMV-associated chains proved specific for CMV antigens. TCR beta V- and J-gene trimming, according to a later analysis, was linked to a missense DCLRE1C variant. For most TCR beta V segments, an earlier analysis put the productive rate at about 90% or about 30% of the time.

Trimming took 0 bases from V and 3 from J; bases not matched to a gene: 3. CDR1 SGDLS and CDR2 YYNGEE come from the germline V gene. This CDR3 has 15 amino acids. Donors were ostensibly healthy at sampling, although undocumented immune exposures were probable. Comment on this clone: No antigen is known for it.

The PCR employed 60 Vbeta primers together with 13 Jbeta primers. Libraries were prepared by immunoSEQ multiplex PCR; TCRdb keeps only in-frame clonotypes and omits some of them. The table records about 96,000 clones, around 79% of them present only once. The chain has TRBV9 and TRBJ2-3; TRBD1 matches at 8 bases. This TCR was sampled from a woman in her seventies in good health and CMV-seropositive. Sequenced input: PBMCs. CDR3 loop: CASSVAGTGTDTQYF. CDR3 coding DNA: TGTGCCAGCAGCGTAGCCGGGACAGGTACAGATACGCAGTATTTT.